The rows below give T cell receptor beta chains drawn from one sample of a study of blood T cell repertoires in COVID-19. Clones were read by immunoSEQ multiplex PCR, and TCRdb kept only the in-frame ones, dropping some. The data contain about 310,000 clones, 89% of them seen just once; the ten biggest clones take up approximately 9.4%. The sequencing sample was made of PBMCs or T cells enriched from blood (not recorded which). The origin of the receptors is a woman aged 35 to 49 who had recovered from COVID-19. Each CDR3 is given with its conserved first and last residue. The D gene is left open where the match is weak. Some rows mark clone size as missing; the rest say once, few, many or name a class of expanded clone.

j_gene	v_gene	d_gene	abundance	CDR3nt	CDR3aa
TRBJ2-2	TRBV6-5	TRBD2	once	TGTGCCAGCAGTTACGTCGGGGGGGCAGACGGGGAGCTGTTTTTT	CASSYVGGADGELFF
TRBJ1-3	TRBV5-4	-	-	TGTGCCAGCAGCTGGGGAGGGGACAACTCTGGAAACACCATATATTTT	CASSWGGDNSGNTIYF
TRBJ2-7	TRBV29-1	TRBD1	-	TGCAGCGTTGAGGGACAGGGGGCCGACGAGCAGTACTTC	CSVEGQGADEQYF
TRBJ1-3	TRBV4-2	-	-	TGTGCCAGCAGCCAAGGGAGCTCTGGAAACACCATATATTTT	CASSQGSSGNTIYF
TRBJ2-1	TRBV7-9	TRBD1	-	TGTGCCAGCAGGTCGGGGACAGGGGTGGCGAATGAGCAGTTCTTC	CASRSGTGVANEQFF
TRBJ2-5	TRBV29-1	-	-	TGCAGCGTTGGACGGAACAGCCCTGGGGAGACCCAGTACTTC	CSVGRNSPGETQYF
TRBJ2-3	TRBV18	-	-	TGTGCCAGCTCACCACCATCCAGAACTAGAGATACGCAGTATTTT	CASSPPSRTRDTQYF
TRBJ2-1	TRBV6-5	TRBD2	-	TGTGCCAGCAGTTACTCAGTAGCGGGACCCAATGAGCAGTTCTTC	CASSYSVAGPNEQFF
TRBJ2-1	TRBV9	TRBD2	-	TGTGCCAGCAGCGGACCAGCGGGGGGGTACAATGAGCAGTTCTTC	CASSGPAGGYNEQFF
TRBJ1-6	TRBV9	-	-	TGTGCCAGCAGCGTAGGGGGCGGTGGATCACCCCTCCACTTT	CASSVGGGGSPLHF
TRBJ2-1	TRBV19	-	-	TGTGCCAGTAGTATCGGGGGGCCCTACAATGAGCAGTTCTTC	CASSIGGPYNEQFF
TRBJ2-7	TRBV2	-	-	TGTGCCAGCAAGGTCTCCGAGCGGAGCTCCTACGAGCAGTACTTC	CASKVSERSSYEQYF
TRBJ1-5	TRBV6-2/TRBV6-3	-	-	TGTGCCAGCAGTTACTCGAGTCCGAACAATCAGCCCCAGCATTTT	CASSYSSPNNQPQHF
TRBJ1-2	TRBV20-1	TRBD1	-	TGCAGTGACGACAGGGGAGGGGGCTACACCTTC	CSDDRGGGYTF
TRBJ2-5	TRBV9	TRBD2	-	TGTGCCAGCACATTAGCGGGGGGGCCGGAGACCCAGTACTTC	CASTLAGGPETQYF
TRBJ2-2	TRBV11-3	TRBD1	-	TGTGCCAGCAGCTTTGGGACAGGGAACACCGGGGAGCTGTTTTTT	CASSFGTGNTGELFF
TRBJ2-5	TRBV5-1	TRBD2	-	TGCGCCAGCAGCTGGACCGGGACTAGCGGGCAAGAGACCCAGTACTTC	CASSWTGTSGQETQYF